This is a list of T cell receptor beta chains from one sample in a study of Siglec-9 on CD8 T cells in melanoma. Sequencing was performed with immunoSEQ multiplex PCR; in TCRdb, only in-frame clones are kept and a portion is missing. The sample includes around 35,000 clones, around 81% seen only once; the top ten take approximately 2%. The specimen sequenced was Siglec-9- CD8+ T cells sorted from blood. The receptors shown here come from a human donor in good health. Both conserved end residues are part of each CDR3. Part of the rows lack a size; the others show once, few, many or a class for expanded clones.

cdr3_length j_call clone_size v_call cdr3_aa
13 TRBJ1-2 - TRBV6-1 CASPGTNPYGYTF
17 TRBJ2-2 - TRBV27 CASSLRTGGINTGELFF
14 TRBJ2-7 - TRBV2 CASSDGQGGYEQYF
13 TRBJ2-7 once TRBV28 CASSFVRLAEQYF
16 TRBJ1-2 - TRBV11-2 CASSAPRDTRLYGYTF
14 TRBJ1-6 - TRBV9 CASSPDGINSPLHF
15 TRBJ2-7 - TRBV5-1 CASSFSSGGPKEQYF
14 TRBJ1-1 few TRBV7-8 CASSLSFWNTEAFF
14 TRBJ1-5 few TRBV4-1 CASSLGPGNQPQHF
17 TRBJ2-1 once TRBV2 CASSDHPDRGRYNEQFF
12 TRBJ2-7 - TRBV21-1 CAIPRAPNEQYF
13 TRBJ2-2 once TRBV30 CAWSVVDGGELFF
17 TRBJ2-5 - TRBV5-4 CASSLGSLAGPQETQYF
14 TRBJ2-5 - TRBV11-2 CASGRTGGGETQYF
13 TRBJ1-1 once TRBV6-5 CASREFEGTEAFF
13 TRBJ1-2 - TRBV4-1 CATQSQPNYGYTF
14 TRBJ1-5 - TRBV5-1 CASSLEGGVQPQHF
16 TRBJ2-3 - TRBV10-3 CAISEPGLGGTDTQYF
14 TRBJ1-5 few TRBV2 CASSAGGPNQPQHF
14 TRBJ2-1 - TRBV9 CASSADPEIDEQFF
17 TRBJ2-6 once TRBV28 CATTNEESSSGANVLTF
14 TRBJ1-5 - TRBV10-1 CALPGEGPDQPQHF
16 TRBJ2-7 - TRBV10-2 CASSESGDYFGYEQYF
13 TRBJ2-2 - TRBV27 CASSSQGTGELFF
17 TRBJ1-3 once TRBV4-2 CASSQDLVGTGIDTIYF
12 TRBJ1-5 few TRBV28 CASSLREQPQHF
16 TRBJ2-1 - TRBV5-4 CASRSGFGSSYNEQFF
14 TRBJ1-5 - TRBV19 CASSIAPPSQPQHF
16 TRBJ1-2 once TRBV6-5 CASSYSGPTALDGYTF
13 TRBJ2-1 once TRBV14 CASSQSPRDEQFF
19 TRBJ2-3 - TRBV7-9 CASSFNRFLTSGGADTQYF
14 TRBJ1-1 - TRBV6-5 CASTLQGGQTEAFF
13 TRBJ2-1 - TRBV6-5 CASSPAHLGEQFF
15 TRBJ2-7 - TRBV21-1 CASRVERAGTYEQYF
15 TRBJ1-1 - TRBV5-6 CASSLVPTLNTEAFF
13 TRBJ2-5 - TRBV6-5 CASNPGDQETQYF
14 TRBJ2-5 - TRBV27 CASSLSIFQETQYF
15 TRBJ1-4 - TRBV27 CASTLTGPANEKLFF
17 TRBJ1-1 once TRBV5-1 CASSWWGPGGLNTEAFF
15 TRBJ2-5 few TRBV6-5 CASSYSRGLAETQYF
16 TRBJ1-1 - TRBV14 CASSPLWQGLNTEAFF
18 TRBJ2-3 few TRBV4-2 CASSQVWRGLVGTDTQYF
13 TRBJ1-1 - TRBV13 CASSLGGAGEAFF
14 TRBJ2-7 - TRBV2 CASSETGEAYEQYF
16 TRBJ2-7 - TRBV7-6 CASSPMGDRVSYEQYF
14 TRBJ2-7 - TRBV28 CASSLRGSLYEQYF
15 TRBJ2-1 few TRBV4-1 CASSPLAGRVNEQFF
13 TRBJ1-2 few TRBV12-5 CASGWTGRYGYTF
16 TRBJ2-7 - TRBV6-4 CASSRRDRASSYEQYF